These T cell receptor beta chains were read from a single sample in a study of shared clonotypes between healthy human individuals. The table came from immunoSEQ multiplex PCR; TCRdb's copy has only in-frame clones and leaves some out. Among about 530,000 clones listed, 75% to 80% were seen once. Sample: PBMCs. These receptors were obtained from a woman in her thirties or forties in good health. Some clones in this sample may be carry-over from other donors' samples. Both conserved end residues are part of each CDR3. D genes are given only for firm matches. Expanded clones get a size class; other rows say once, few or many, or leave the size out.

cdr3_length clone_size d_call j_call v_call cdr3_aa cdr3_nt
15 NA NA TRBJ1-5 TRBV5-5 CASSLTGGSNQPQHF TGTGCCAGCAGCTTGACCGGGGGTAGCAATCAGCCCCAGCATTTT
16 NA NA TRBJ1-3 TRBV19 CASSMSRSSSGNTIYF TGTGCCAGTAGTATGTCCAGGTCGAGCTCTGGAAACACCATATATTTT
13 NA NA TRBJ1-4 TRBV4-2 CASSQPDNEKLFF TGTGCCAGCAGCCAACCGGACAATGAAAAACTGTTTTTT
12 NA NA TRBJ2-2 TRBV27 CASSSLGGELFF TGTGCCAGCAGTTCCCTGGGCGGGGAGCTGTTTTTT
14 NA TRBD1 TRBJ2-5 TRBV5-1 CASRIQGAQETQYF TGCGCCAGCCGAATACAGGGGGCGCAAGAGACCCAGTACTTC
13 few NA TRBJ1-1 TRBV11-2 CASSLGGDTEAFF TGTGCCAGCAGCTTAGGTGGGGACACTGAAGCTTTCTTT
11 few NA TRBJ1-1 TRBV11-2 CASSLRTEAFF TGTGCCAGCAGCTTACGGACTGAAGCTTTCTTT
14 NA TRBD2 TRBJ2-5 TRBV7-7 CASSQGLVQETQYF TGTGCTAGCAGCCAAGGACTAGTCCAAGAGACCCAGTACTTC
17 once TRBD1 TRBJ2-5 TRBV2 CASSEGAFGQGSKTQYF TGTGCCAGCAGTGAGGGAGCCTTCGGACAGGGGTCAAAGACCCAGTACTTC
14 NA NA TRBJ2-2 TRBV28 CASSSNRNTGELFF TGTGCCAGCAGCAGTAACAGGAACACCGGGGAGCTGTTTTTT
15 once TRBD1 TRBJ2-7 TRBV5-4 CASSPGQGHSYEQYF TGTGCCAGCAGCCCCGGACAGGGGCACTCCTACGAGCAGTACTTC
14 once NA TRBJ1-1 TRBV2 CASSLRARNTEAFF TGTGCCAGCAGCCTTCGGGCCCGGAACACTGAAGCTTTCTTT
16 NA NA TRBJ1-1 TRBV6-5 CASSLYPRVRDTEAFF TGTGCCAGCAGTTTATACCCCAGGGTTAGGGACACTGAAGCTTTCTTT
13 NA NA TRBJ1-1 TRBV5-1 CASSSNQNTEAFF TGCGCCAGCAGCTCGAACCAAAACACTGAAGCTTTCTTT